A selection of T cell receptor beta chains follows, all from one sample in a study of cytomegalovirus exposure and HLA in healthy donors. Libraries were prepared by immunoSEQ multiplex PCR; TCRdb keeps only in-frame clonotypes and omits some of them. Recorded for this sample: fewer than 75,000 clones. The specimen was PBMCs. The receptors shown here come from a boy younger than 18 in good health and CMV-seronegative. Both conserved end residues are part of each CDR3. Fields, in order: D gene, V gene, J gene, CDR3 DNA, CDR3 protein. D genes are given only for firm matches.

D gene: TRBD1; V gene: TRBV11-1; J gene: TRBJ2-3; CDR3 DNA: TGTGCCAGCAGCGGGCTAGACAGGGCAGGAGGCGATACGCAGTATTTT; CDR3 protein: CASSGLDRAGGDTQYF
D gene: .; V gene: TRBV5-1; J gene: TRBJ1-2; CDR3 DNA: TGCGCCAGCAGACATGTTAGGGGCCGAGTAGGCTACACCTTC; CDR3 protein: CASRHVRGRVGYTF
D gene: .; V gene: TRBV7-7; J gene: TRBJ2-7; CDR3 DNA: TGTGCCAGCAGCTTGGACTCAACCTACGAGCAGTACTTC; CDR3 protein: CASSLDSTYEQYF
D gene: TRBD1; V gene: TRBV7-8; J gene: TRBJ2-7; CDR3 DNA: TGTGCCAGCAGCACAAGGGCGGGACAGGCCTACGAGCAGTACTTC; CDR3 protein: CASSTRAGQAYEQYF
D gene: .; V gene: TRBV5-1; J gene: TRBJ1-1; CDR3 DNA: TGCGCCAGCAGCTCAGGGGCGGGCACTGAAGCTTTCTTT; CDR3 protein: CASSSGAGTEAFF
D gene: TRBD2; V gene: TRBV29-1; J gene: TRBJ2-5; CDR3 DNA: TGCAGCGTTACTAGCGGGACTCAAGAGACCCAGTACTTC; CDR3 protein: CSVTSGTQETQYF
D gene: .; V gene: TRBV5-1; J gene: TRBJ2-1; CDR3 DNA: TGCGCCAGCAGCCTGTATGGTGAGAATGAGCAGTTCTTC; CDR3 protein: CASSLYGENEQFF
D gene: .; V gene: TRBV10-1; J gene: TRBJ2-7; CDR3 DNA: TGCGCCAGCAGTGAGGTCGCGTTC; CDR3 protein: CASSEVAF
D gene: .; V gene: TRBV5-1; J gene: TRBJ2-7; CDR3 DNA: TGCGCCAGCAGCCCTTGGACAGCCTACGAGCAGTACTTC; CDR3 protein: CASSPWTAYEQYF
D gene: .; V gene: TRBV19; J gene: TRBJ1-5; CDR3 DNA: TGTGCCAGTAGTTACACAGGGATCCAGCATTTT; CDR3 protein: CASSYTGIQHF
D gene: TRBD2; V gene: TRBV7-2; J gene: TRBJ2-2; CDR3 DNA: TGTGCCACGAAAGCACTAGGCGGGAGTTTCACCGGGGAGCTGTTTTTT; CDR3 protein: CATKALGGSFTGELFF
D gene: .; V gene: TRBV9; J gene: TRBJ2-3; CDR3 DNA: TGTGCCAGCAGCCCTACCGGCAGGTGGGATACGCAGTATTTT; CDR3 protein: CASSPTGRWDTQYF
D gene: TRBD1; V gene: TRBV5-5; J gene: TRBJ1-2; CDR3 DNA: TGTGCCAGTCGACAGGGGGAGCACCCTAACTATGGCTACACCTTC; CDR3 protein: CASRQGEHPNYGYTF
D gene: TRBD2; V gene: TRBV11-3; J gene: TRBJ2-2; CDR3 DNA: TGTGCCAGCAGCCTCTCCTCACTAGCGGGGGCACCCGGGGAGCTGTTTTTT; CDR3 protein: CASSLSSLAGAPGELFF
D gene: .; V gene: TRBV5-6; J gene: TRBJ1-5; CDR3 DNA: TGTGCCAGCAGCTTTCCCAGTTCCGCCCTCAATCAGCCCCAGCATTTT; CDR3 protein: CASSFPSSALNQPQHF
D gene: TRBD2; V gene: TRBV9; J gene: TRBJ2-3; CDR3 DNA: TGTGCCAGCAGCGTAGCCGACGGGAGGGGGACAGATACGCAGTATTTT; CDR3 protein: CASSVADGRGTDTQYF
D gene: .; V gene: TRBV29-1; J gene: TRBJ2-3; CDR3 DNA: TGCAGCGTTCAGTTGGGCAGTACGCAGTATTTT; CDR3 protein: CSVQLGSTQYF
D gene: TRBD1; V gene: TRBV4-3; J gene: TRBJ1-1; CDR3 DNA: TGCGCCAGCAGCCAAGCCCCGGGACAGGGGGACACTGAAGCTTTCTTT; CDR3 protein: CASSQAPGQGDTEAFF
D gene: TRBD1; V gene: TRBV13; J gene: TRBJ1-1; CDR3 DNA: TGTGCCAGCAGCTTAGGCGGACAGGGCTCCACTGAAGCTTTCTTT; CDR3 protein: CASSLGGQGSTEAFF
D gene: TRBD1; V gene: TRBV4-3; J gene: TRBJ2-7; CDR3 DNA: TGCGCCAGCAGCCAAGAGAGGAGCAGGGGGCAATACGAGCAGTACTTC; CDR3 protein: CASSQERSRGQYEQYF
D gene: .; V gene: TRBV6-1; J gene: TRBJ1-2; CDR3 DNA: TGTGCCAGCAGTGAAGAAAGTTCCGGCAGGGGCTATGGCTACACCTTC; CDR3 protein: CASSEESSGRGYGYTF
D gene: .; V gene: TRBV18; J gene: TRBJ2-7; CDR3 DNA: TGTGCCAGCTCACCAGAGGAGGGCACCGAGCAGTACTTC; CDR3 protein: CASSPEEGTEQYF
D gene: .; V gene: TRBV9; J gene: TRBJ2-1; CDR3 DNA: TGTGCCAGCAGCGGTTCCCAGGTCAGCTCCTACAATGAGCAGTTCTTC; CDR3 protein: CASSGSQVSSYNEQFF
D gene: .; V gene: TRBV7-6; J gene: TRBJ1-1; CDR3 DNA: TGTGCCAGCAGCTTAGGAGGGTCCGTAAAAGCTTTCTTT; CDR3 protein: CASSLGGSVKAFF
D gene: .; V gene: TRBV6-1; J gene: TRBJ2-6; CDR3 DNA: TGTGCCAGCTCGGGGGTAGGGGCCAACGTCCTGACTTTC; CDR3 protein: CASSGVGANVLTF
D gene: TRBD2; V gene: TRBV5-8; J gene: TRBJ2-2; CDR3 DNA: TGTGCCAGCAGCTACTCATCGACTAGCGGGGGGGATACCGGGGAGCTGTTTTTT; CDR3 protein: CASSYSSTSGGDTGELFF
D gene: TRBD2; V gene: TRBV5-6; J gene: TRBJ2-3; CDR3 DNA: TGTGCCAGCAGGTATCTAGCGGGATACACAGATACGCAGTATTTT; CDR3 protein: CASRYLAGYTDTQYF
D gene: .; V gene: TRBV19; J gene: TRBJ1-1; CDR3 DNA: TGTGCCAGTACCATCGGACAGATGAACACTGAAGCTTTCTTT; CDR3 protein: CASTIGQMNTEAFF
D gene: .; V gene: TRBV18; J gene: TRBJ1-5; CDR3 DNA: TGTGCCAGCTCACCAGGGCCAGCCGATAGCAATCAGCCCCAGCATTTT; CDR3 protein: CASSPGPADSNQPQHF
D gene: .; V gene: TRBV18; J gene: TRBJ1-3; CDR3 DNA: TGTGCCAGCTCACCCCCCGGGATCTCTGGAAACACCATATATTTT; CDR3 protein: CASSPPGISGNTIYF
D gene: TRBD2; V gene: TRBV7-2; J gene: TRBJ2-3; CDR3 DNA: TGTGCCAGCAGCCCGCTCTCTAGCGGAGATACGCAGTATTTT; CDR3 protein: CASSPLSSGDTQYF
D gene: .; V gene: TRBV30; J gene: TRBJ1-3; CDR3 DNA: TGTGCCTGGAGTCTGACCCGGGGGGGAGGAAACACCATATATTTT; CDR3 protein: CAWSLTRGGGNTIYF
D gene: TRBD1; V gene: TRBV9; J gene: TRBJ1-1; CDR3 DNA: TGTGCCAGCAGCGTAGGAGGGACAGCCTTTTCGAACACTGAAGCTTTCTTT; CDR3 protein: CASSVGGTAFSNTEAFF